One and the same sample provided the 7 T cell receptor beta chains below, sequenced in a study of OX40 agonist ivuxolimab in advanced cancers. Libraries were prepared by immunoSEQ multiplex PCR; TCRdb keeps only in-frame clonotypes and omits some of them. The sample carries approximately 15,000 clones, roughly 77% recorded once. The sequences come from CD4+ or CD8+ T cells sorted from blood, collected in a trial of the OX40 agonist ivuxolimab. The receptors come from an adult with an advanced solid tumor such as melanoma, head and neck, liver or kidney cancer.

The chain uses TRBV27 and TRBJ2-7, with 10 bases identical to TRBD1. Losses at the gene ends were 7 bases for V and 4 bases for J; bases not matched to a gene: 4. The length of the CDR3 is 13 residues. The germline V gene has CDR1 MNHEY and CDR2 SMNVEV (reference sequence). The CDR3 is CASTPGQGYEQYF. The DNA of the CDR3 is TGTGCCAGCACCCCGGGACAGGGGTACGAGCAGTACTTC.

The V gene is TRBV6-5, the J gene TRBJ1-5; 7 bases are a match to TRBD1. CDR1 is MNHEY and CDR2 is SVGAGI in the germline V gene. CDR3 length equals 14 residues. J gave up 5 bases and V 6 bases, and 7 bases lay outside the gene matches. CDR3 protein: CASSQRDRYQPQHF. As DNA, the CDR3 is TGTGCCAGCAGCCAAAGGGACAGATATCAGCCCCAGCATTTT.

The rearrangement uses TRBV27 and TRBJ2-7, with 7 bases aligning to TRBD1. V lost 2 bases and J lost 3; bases outside the gene matches: 1. From germline, CDR1 is MNHEY and CDR2 SMNVEV (reference sequence). The CDR3 totals 13 residues. The CDR3 is CASSLAGGYEQYF. The CDR3 bases are TGTGCCAGCAGTTTAGCAGGGGGCTACGAGCAGTACTTC.

The chain links TRBV7-6 to TRBJ2-5; 13 nucleotides line up with TRBD2. Germline loops: CDR1 SGHVS, CDR2 FNYEAQ. The length of the CDR3 is 14 residues. J was trimmed by 13 bases and V by 1 base; bases with no gene match: 6. The CDR3 DNA sequence: TGTGCCAGCAGCTTAGGGACTAGCGGGAGCCCCATGTACTTC. Translating it yields CASSLGTSGSPMYF.

This clone was seen once. The chain is built from TRBV7-2 and TRBJ2-7; 14 nucleotides agree with TRBD2. CDR1 and CDR2 (germline): SGHTA, FQGNSA. Unmatched junction bases numbered 3, after V lost 4 bases and J lost 4 bases. The CDR3 has 15 residues. DNA of the CDR3: TGTGCCAGCAGCTCGAGACTAGCGGGAGGGTACGAGCAGTACTTC. The encoded protein is CASSSRLAGGYEQYF.

The rearrangement links TRBV6-1 to TRBJ2-7; 8 bases map to TRBD2. Germline V gene sequence: CDR1 MNHNS, CDR2 SASEGT. This CDR3 comprises 14 residues. The J segment lost 5 bases and the V segment lost 6 bases, leaving 9 bases of the junction unmatched. DNA of the CDR3: TGTGCCAGCAGACGACTAGCGCGGGACGACGAGCAGTACTTC. Protein product: CASRRLARDDEQYF.

This clone was seen only a few times. Other DNA sequences in the sample encode the same CDR3. The chain is built from TRBV9 and TRBJ2-3; D is tentatively TRBD1 or TRBD2 (7 bases each). Between the trimmed V and J ends, which lost 0 bases and 0 bases, there was a span of 14 bases. The CDR3 is made up of 17 amino acids. Germline V CDR1 and CDR2: SGDLS, YYNGEE. Here the CDR3 DNA reads TGTGCCAGCAGCGTAGAGGGGGGGGACAGTAGCACAGATACGCAGTATTTT. It codes for CASSVEGGDSSTDTQYF.